The 23 T cell receptor beta chains below come from one sample, sequenced in a study of neurological immune-mediated disorders. From the 5' RACE reads, TCRdb called clonotypes with MiXCR, one entry per CDR3 protein. This table holds about 50,000 distinct CDR3 sequences, under 2% found once. Sequencing was carried out using PBMCs. These receptors came from a middle-aged woman with multiple sclerosis.

This clonotype was seen repeatedly, ten times or more. This sequence joins TRBV20-1 and TRBJ2-3; D might be TRBD2 (6 bases). The CDR3 sequence is 13 residues long. V gave up 7 bases and J gave up 5 bases, with 16 bases separating them. CDR1 DFQATT and CDR2 SNEGSKA come from the germline V gene (reference sequence). The CDR3 here is CSGRTTTGDTQYF. CDR3 nucleotide sequence: TGCAGTGGACGGACTACCACAGGAGATACGCAGTATTTT.

This sequence joins TRBV21-1 and TRBJ2-7; the table's TRBD1 call for D was not verified on the DNA. TRBV21-1 corresponds to a pseudogene. The CDR3 is 10 residues long. CDR3 nucleotides: TGTGCCAGCAGCCCCCAGGGGCAGTACTTC. Protein: CASSPQGQYF.

Note on this clonotype: Possible read error: a much larger clone is one base away. V and J are TRBV5-1 and TRBJ1-1; D uncertain. Looked up from germline, CDR1 is SGHRS and CDR2 is YFSETQ. The CDR3 spans 14 residues. Deletions cut 0 bases from V and 7 bases from J, with 13 bases between. This CDR3 reads CASSLGGKAFEAFF. DNA for the CDR3: TGCGCCAGCAGCTTGGGTGGGAAAGCATTTGAAGCTTTCTTT.

This clonotype was recorded at least ten times. The V call is TRBV29-1, the J call TRBJ2-2; D gene ambiguous. The CDR3 length is 13 residues. Between the trimmed V and J ends, which lost 6 bases and 4 bases, there was a span of 12 bases. The germline CDR1 and CDR2 sequences are SQVTM and ANQGSEA. In nucleotides, the CDR3 is TGCAGCGTCGACCGTGAAGGCACCGGGGAGCTGTTTTTT. Translating gives CSVDREGTGELFF.

This clonotype was observed at least ten times. This chain joins TRBV5-1 and TRBJ1-1; the D gene is possibly TRBD1 (6 bases). The CDR3 spans 14 residues. V was shortened by 0 bases and J by 7 bases, with 13 bases between the two germline ends. In germline, CDR1 is SGHRS, CDR2 YFSETQ. CDR3 residues: CASSLERQALEAFF. For the CDR3, the DNA is TGCGCCAGCAGCTTGGAGAGACAGGCTCTTGAAGCTTTCTTT.

This clonotype was found many times. This CDR3 reads CASSESSAEKLFF. CDR3 nucleotide sequence: TGTGCCAGCAGTGAATCTTCGGCCGAAAAACTGTTTTTT. V gene TRBV25-1 combines with J gene TRBJ1-4; no clear D. The CDR3 loop spans 13 amino acids. From germline, CDR1 is MGHDK and CDR2 SYGVNS. The V and J ends lost 1 base and 8 bases respectively, with 8 bases between them.

This clonotype was counted ten times or more. The CDR3: CASSFVGTNNYGYTF. CDR3 bases: TGCGCCAGCAGCTTCGTCGGGACGAACAACTATGGCTACACCTTC. This chain connects TRBV5-1 to TRBJ1-2; tentatively, D is TRBD1 (5 bases). CDR1 and CDR2 from the germline V gene are SGHRS and YFSETQ. There are 15 residues in the CDR3. V shed 2 bases and J shed 2 bases, with 13 bases lying between them.

This clonotype was seen ten or more times. The chain carries TRBV2 and TRBJ1-1, with D tentatively TRBD1 (6 bases). Germline V gives CDR1 SNHLY, CDR2 FYNNEI. This CDR3 has 17 residues. V was pared by 5 bases and J by 1 base, with 20 bases between. CDR3 amino acids: CASSLKRGSYGNTEAFF. CDR3 sequence (DNA): TGTGCCAGCAGTCTAAAAAGGGGGAGTTATGGGAACACTGAAGCTTTCTTT.

This clonotype has a count of ten or more. For the CDR3, the DNA is TGTGCCAGCAGATGGACCGGAGGCTACACCTTC. This translates into CASRWTGGYTF. The chain links TRBV27 to TRBJ1-2, with no clear D. Germline CDR1 and CDR2: MNHEY and SMNVEV (reference sequence). Deletions cut 6 bases from V and 8 bases from J, with 10 bases between. The CDR3 sequence is 11 residues long.

This clonotype was seen a handful of times. The junction does not match germline at one end; this may be a read error. The gene calls are TRBV9 and TRBJ2-7; D not resolved. The germline V gene has CDR1 SGDLS and CDR2 YYNGEE. This CDR3 has 13 amino acids. In nucleotides, the CDR3 is TGTGCCAACAGCCCCGGACCAAACTACGAGCAGTACTTC. This gives the protein CANSPGPNYEQYF.

In this sample, this clonotype turned up many times. This CDR3 is CASSLGGAFYNEQFF. CDR3 DNA: TGTGCCAGCAGTTTAGGTGGGGCCTTCTACAATGAGCAGTTCTTC. The J gene is TRBJ2-1, the V gene TRBV12-3 or TRBV12-4; D is perhaps TRBD1 (5 bases). This CDR3 is 15 amino acids long. V was pared by 1 base and J by 3 bases, with 10 bases between.

This clonotype has a count of ten or more. This chain links TRBV30 with TRBJ1-2; TRBD1 agrees at 7 bases. Losses at the gene ends were 2 bases for V and 1 base for J; bases not matched to a gene: 1. From germline, CDR1 is GTSNPN and CDR2 SVGIG (reference sequence). The CDR3 has 13 residues. CDR3 bases: TGTGCCTGGAGTAGGGGGCATAACTATGGCTACACCTTC. Protein sequence: CAWSRGHNYGYTF. Drawing the rest from reference TRBV30 and TRBJ1-2, the complete variable domain is SQTIHQWPATLVQPVGSPLSLECTVEGTSNPNLYWYRQAAGRGLQLLFYSVGIGQISSEVPQNLSASRPQDRQFILSSKKLLLSDSGFYLCAWSRGHNYGYTFGSGTRLTVV.

This clonotype was seen ten or more times. V and J are TRBV12-3 or TRBV12-4 and TRBJ1-2; TRBD1 is a possible D gene (5 bases). The CDR3 has 13 residues. Trimming pared 3 bases from V and 8 bases from J, leaving 13 bases between. CDR3 sequence: CASSLGVLGGYTF. CDR3 coding DNA: TGTGCCAGCAGTTTGGGGGTCCTAGGCGGCTACACCTTC.

This clonotype has at least ten counts. The chain recombines TRBV4-2 with TRBJ2-1; tentatively, D is TRBD1 or TRBD2 (6 bases each). Between the trimmed V and J ends, which lost 0 bases and 7 bases, there was a span of 13 bases. This CDR3 spans 15 amino acids. In germline, CDR1 is LGHNA, CDR2 YNFKEQ. The DNA of the CDR3 is TGTGCCAGCAGCCAAGATCACGGGGGCCGGAATGAGCAGTTCTTC. As protein: CASSQDHGGRNEQFF.

This clonotype was counted at least ten times. V and J are TRBV5-1 and TRBJ2-7; D is ambiguous. Deletions cut 5 bases from V and 2 bases from J, with 14 bases between. This CDR3 has 14 amino acids. CDR1 SGHRS and CDR2 YFSETQ come from the germline V gene. The CDR3 spells CASRSSLSAYEQYF. In DNA, the CDR3 is TGCGCCAGCAGATCGTCTCTGTCAGCCTACGAGCAGTACTTC.

This clonotype was counted many times. The rearrangement joins TRBV7-8 to TRBJ2-4; the match to TRBD2 covers 7 bases. The V gene end was trimmed by 3 bases and the J gene end by 9 bases; junction bases not matched to a gene: 5. Germline V gene lookup returns CDR1 SGHVS and CDR2 FQNEAQ. The CDR3 is 13 amino acids. The CDR3 reads CASSFGGVGIQYF. The CDR3 bases are TGTGCCAGCAGCTTTGGGGGGGTCGGCATTCAGTACTTC.

This clonotype was detected many times. V usage is TRBV20-1 and J usage is TRBJ2-3; D not resolved. Germline CDR1 reads DFQATT; CDR2 reads SNEGSKA (reference sequence). The CDR3 spans 13 residues. The germline V and J ends were trimmed by 0 bases and 7 bases, with 11 bases remaining between them. The CDR3 region is CSARDYSQNTQYF. CDR3 nucleotides: TGCAGTGCTAGAGATTATAGTCAAAATACGCAGTATTTT.

This clonotype has a count of ten or more. The rearrangement joins TRBV5-1 to TRBJ2-7; D remains unclear. The CDR3 contains 14 residues. CDR1 and CDR2 (germline): SGHRS, YFSETQ. Trimming pared 0 bases from V and 10 bases from J, leaving 17 bases between. The CDR3 DNA reads TGCGCCAGCAGCTTGGAGGGTCCAGTCTTTGCACAGTACTTC. It yields the protein CASSLEGPVFAQYF.

This clonotype was seen at least ten times. The rearrangement uses TRBV18 and TRBJ1-4; D remains ambiguous. Germline V lookup: CDR1 KGHSH, CDR2 LQKENI. The germline V and J ends were trimmed by 1 base and 4 bases, with 13 bases remaining between them. This CDR3 spans 16 amino acids. The CDR3 region is CASSPLGSGNNEKLFF. In DNA form, the CDR3 reads TGTGCCAGCTCACCACTCGGTAGTGGGAATAATGAAAAACTGTTTTTT.

At least ten counts were recorded for this clonotype. In DNA, the CDR3 is TGTGCCAGCAGTTGGGGACAGAACACCGGGGAGCTGTTTTTT. It is translated as CASSWGQNTGELFF. The gene calls are TRBV27 and TRBJ2-2; D perhaps matches TRBD1 (6 bases). This CDR3 contains 14 residues. Germline V gene sequence: CDR1 MNHEY, CDR2 SMNVEV (reference sequence). V lost 4 bases and J 1 base, leaving 7 bases between the germline ends.

The table lists this clonotype with many counts. This chain uses TRBV7-9 with TRBJ2-2; perhaps TRBD2 as D (5 bases). V dropped 4 bases and J dropped 9 bases, with 12 bases sitting between them. Germline V gene data show CDR1 as SEHNR and CDR2 as FQNEAQ (reference sequence). This CDR3 is 13 amino acids long. The CDR3 sequence: CASSWTGGRELFF. In DNA form, the CDR3 reads TGTGCCAGCAGCTGGACTGGAGGCCGGGAGCTGTTTTTT.

This clonotype appeared a few times. The V call is TRBV5-1, the J call TRBJ2-3, with 7 bases that match TRBD2. Germline loops: CDR1 SGHRS, CDR2 YFSETQ. The CDR3 has 11 residues. The ends lost 8 bases at V and 4 bases at J; junction bases unmatched: 1. The CDR3 region has the DNA TGCGCCAGAGGGAGGGCAGATACGCAGTATTTT. Protein: CARGRADTQYF.

This clonotype was counted many times. The CDR3 spells CAWSPGNGYTF. Here the CDR3 DNA reads TGTGCCTGGAGTCCCGGGAATGGCTACACCTTC. The chain employs TRBV30 and TRBJ1-2; D remains unclear. Looked up from germline, CDR1 is GTSNPN and CDR2 is SVGIG (reference sequence). The length of the CDR3 is 11 residues. V lost 2 bases and J 6 bases, leaving 7 bases between the germline ends. The full variable domain, its missing parts supplied by reference TRBV30 and TRBJ1-2, is SQTIHQWPATLVQPVGSPLSLECTVEGTSNPNLYWYRQAAGRGLQLLFYSVGIGQISSEVPQNLSASRPQDRQFILSSKKLLLSDSGFYLCAWSPGNGYTFGSGTRLTVV.